This T cell receptor (beta chain) was identified during a study of cytotoxic CD8 clonotypes in ibrutinib-treated CLL. Turning to the study itself: After median 68 months, approximately 14 stayed in remission, about twelve progressed; responses roughly 24 partial, 2 complete. Mean productive templates were about 260,000; mean productive rearrangements were roughly 90,000.

CDR3 length: 16 amino acids. CDR1 and CDR2 from the germline V gene are MNHNY and SVGAGI (reference sequence). The V gene end was trimmed by 6 bases and the J gene end by 0 bases; junction bases not matched to a gene: 7. Repertoires were generated with immunoSEQ multiplex PCR, while TCRdb's copy carries only in-frame clones and drops some. The table shows some 23,000 clones, with 65% to 70% occurring only once. Worth noting for this clone: Its target is unknown.

Study results and limitations: Public clonotypes were seen rarely and were contracted or stable on treatment. Clonality went higher at ibrutinib response and then dropped back toward baseline at progression.

The source of this sequence is a human donor with chronic lymphocytic leukemia. This chain joins TRBV6-6 and TRBJ2-2; 7 bases are shared with TRBD2. The input for sequencing was PBMCs, taken at disease progression, from a patient treated with ibrutinib. The CDR3 sequence: CASSLRGTTNTGELFF. CDR3 coding DNA: TGTGCCAGCAGCCTCCGTGGGACTACGAACACCGGGGAGCTGTTTTTT.